The sample holds many counts of the clone carrying this T cell receptor (beta chain). Its target is unknown. Before thyroid surgery, none of the patients had received any treatment. The sample comes from a study of metastatic and nonmetastatic thyroid tumors. Findings and caveats of the study: Malignant thyroid tumors reportedly had TCR beta diversity that was significantly higher than in benign nodules, in blood and tumor.

TCRdb re-analyzed the PCR reads through MiXCR. The sample includes approximately 79,000 clones, 8.6% of them seen just once. The specimen was blood. The clonotype was recovered from a female donor with papillary thyroid cancer or a benign thyroid nodule (not recorded which). Some clones in this sample may be carry-over from other donors' samples.

CDR3 protein: CASSFGETQYF. DNA for the CDR3: TGTGCCAGCAGTTTTGGTGAGACCCAGTACTTC. The chain is built from TRBV12-3 or TRBV12-4 and TRBJ2-5; D not resolved. V lost 3 bases to trimming and J lost 5 bases, with 4 bases between them. The CDR3 extends over 11 amino acids.